The 15 T cell receptor beta chains reported below all come from one sample, sequenced in a study of shared clonotypes between healthy human individuals. Method: immunoSEQ multiplex PCR; TCRdb's copy keeps in-frame clones and lacks some. The sample has 2 million to 3 million clones; more than 85% are singletons. Sequenced input: naive CD4+ T cells from PBMCs. Subset specified: CD45RA+ positively selected. The source is a man between 18 and 35 years old in good health. Some clones in this sample may be carry-over from other donors' samples.

The rearrangement links TRBV27 to TRBJ2-7; 8 nucleotides align to TRBD1. The CDR3 is made up of 14 amino acids. CDR1 MNHEY and CDR2 SMNVEV come from the germline V gene (reference sequence). V shed 5 bases, J shed 7 bases, and the junction held 10 bases outside the gene matches. The CDR3 region has the DNA TGTGCCAGCAGTGCAGACAGGGGTACTGGGGAGCAGTACTTC. Translation gives CASSADRGTGEQYF.

The CDR3 loop is CASSVGTGAYEQYF. In nucleotides, the CDR3 is TGTGCCAGCAGCGTTGGGACAGGGGCCTACGAGCAGTACTTC. The chain combines TRBV28 with TRBJ2-7; 10 positions match TRBD1. The V and J ends lost 6 bases and 2 bases, in that order; junction bases with no gene match: 4. Germline CDR1 is MDHEN and CDR2 is SYDVKM. The CDR3 sequence is 14 residues long.

The J gene is TRBJ2-2, the V gene TRBV19; a weak D match, TRBD2 (5 bases). Trimming left V 1 base short and J 3 bases short, with 9 bases between. The V gene's germline CDR1 is LNHDA and CDR2 SQIVND (reference sequence). The CDR3 totals 15 residues. CDR3 sequence reads: CASSIGRRYTGELFF. DNA of the CDR3: TGTGCCAGTAGTATAGGCCGGAGGTACACCGGGGAGCTGTTTTTT.

The V gene is TRBV6-1, the J gene TRBJ2-3; D gene uncertain. The germline V gene has CDR1 MNHNS and CDR2 SASEGT. The CDR3 is 14 amino acids. V shed 2 bases and J shed 0 bases, with 6 bases lying between them. The CDR3 DNA sequence: TGTGCCAGCAGTGAACTAGAGAGCACAGATACGCAGTATTTT. Its translation: CASSELESTDTQYF.

A remark on this clone: The identical CDR3 is also encoded by other nucleotide sequences in the sample. The chain has TRBV28 and TRBJ2-7; 8 nucleotides align to TRBD1. CDR1 MDHEN and CDR2 SYDVKM come from the germline V gene. V was clipped by 4 bases and J by 7 bases; unmatched bases: 9. The CDR3 spans 14 residues. This chain's CDR3 is CASSSGQGSYEQYF. CDR3 DNA sequence: TGTGCCAGCAGTTCCGGACAGGGCTCTTATGAGCAGTACTTC.

This chain links TRBV5-1 with TRBJ2-7; 9 bases match TRBD2. V dropped 7 bases and J dropped 6; count of bases not matched to a gene: 11. Germline lookup yields CDR1 SGHRS and CDR2 YFSETQ. This CDR3 spans 14 amino acids. The CDR3 DNA reads TGCGCCAGCCGGCCGGCTAGCGGGATGAGCGAGCAGTACTTC. It encodes CASRPASGMSEQYF. The whole variable domain, filled in from reference TRBV5-1 and TRBJ2-7, reads KAGVTQTPRYLIKTRGQQVTLSCSPISGHRSVSWYQQTPGQGLQFLFEYFSETQRNKGNFPGRFSGRQFSNSRSEMNVSTLELGDSALYLCASRPASGMSEQYFGPGTRLTVT.

The CDR3 sequence: CAIPRGREDYEQYF. In nucleotides, the CDR3 is TGTGCCATCCCGAGAGGGAGAGAGGACTACGAGCAGTACTTC. This sequence joins TRBV10-3 and TRBJ2-7; tentatively, D is TRBD2 (5 bases). CDR1 and CDR2 from the germline V gene are ENHRY and SYGVKD. V lost 8 bases to trimming and J lost 3 bases, with 17 bases between them. The CDR3 spans 14 residues.

V is TRBV30 and J is TRBJ1-6, with 8 bases that match TRBD1. J was trimmed by 7 bases and V by 3 bases; bases with no gene match: 5. The CDR3 covers 14 residues. The germline gives CDR1 GTSNPN, CDR2 SVGIG (reference sequence). CDR3 bases: TGTGCCTGGAGCCTGGACAGGGAGAATTCACCCCTCCACTTT. Encoded protein: CAWSLDRENSPLHF.

V is TRBV18 and J is TRBJ2-1; no clear D gene. In germline, CDR1 is KGHSH, CDR2 LQKENI. The CDR3 contains 14 residues. The V and J ends lost 2 bases and 6 bases respectively, with 11 bases between them. CDR3 sequence reads: CASSPVKIGNEQFF. The CDR3 nucleotides are TGTGCCAGCTCACCAGTCAAAATCGGCAATGAGCAGTTCTTC. Filled out from reference TRBV18 and TRBJ2-1, the complete variable domain reads NAGVMQNPRHLVRRRGQEARLRCSPMKGHSHVYWYRQLPEEGLKFMVYLQKENIIDESGMPKERFSAEFPKEGPSILRIQQVVRGDSAAYFCASSPVKIGNEQFFGPGTRLTVL.

This clone was seen a few times. Different DNA sequences within this sample yield the same CDR3. This chain uses TRBV9 with TRBJ1-1; no definite D call. This CDR3 spans 13 amino acids. V was pared by 2 bases and J by 1 base, with 6 bases between. Germline V lookup: CDR1 SGDLS, CDR2 YYNGEE. The CDR3 region is CASSVGRNTEAFF. The DNA of the CDR3 is TGTGCCAGCAGCGTGGGCAGGAACACTGAAGCTTTCTTT.

The V gene is TRBV5-1, the J gene TRBJ2-2, with 8 bases lining up with TRBD1. The junction had 3 bases not matched to a gene; V was cut back by 3 bases and J by 2 bases. The CDR3 spans 15 residues. CDR1 SGHRS and CDR2 YFSETQ come from the germline V gene. The CDR3 DNA reads TGCGCCAGCAGCTGGGACAGGAGCAACACCGGGGAGCTGTTTTTT. Translation: CASSWDRSNTGELFF.

The gene calls are TRBV27 and TRBJ2-5; D unresolved. The CDR3 is 13 residues long. Trimming took 3 bases from V and 3 from J, leaving 8 bases between them. The V gene's germline CDR1 is MNHEY and CDR2 SMNVEV (reference sequence). CDR3 amino acids: CASSFLAKETQYF. CDR3 DNA sequence: TGTGCCAGCAGTTTTCTCGCTAAAGAGACCCAGTACTTC.

The chain uses TRBV27 and TRBJ2-1; 9 positions agree with TRBD2. The CDR3 extends over 19 amino acids. Germline V gene data show CDR1 as MNHEY and CDR2 as SMNVEV (reference sequence). V shed 0 bases, J shed 7 bases, and the junction held 16 bases outside the gene matches. CDR3 in amino acids: CASSLSALRVAGATNEQFF. DNA of the CDR3: TGTGCCAGCAGTTTATCAGCCCTTCGCGTAGCGGGAGCGACGAATGAGCAGTTCTTC.

The genes are TRBV6-6 and TRBJ2-7; 11 bases are a match to TRBD1. Germline-derived CDR1 and CDR2 are MNHNY and SVGAGI (reference sequence). The CDR3 loop spans 14 amino acids. Trimming cost V 5 bases and J 4 bases; bases outside gene matches: 4. CDR3 amino acids: CASSGGQGVYEQYF. The CDR3 region has the DNA TGTGCCAGCAGTGGGGGACAGGGGGTATACGAGCAGTACTTC.

The rearrangement links TRBV28 to TRBJ1-6, with no clear D. Deletions cut 1 base from V and 5 bases from J, with 9 bases between. The CDR3 length is 15 residues. The germline V gene encodes CDR1 MDHEN and CDR2 SYDVKM. CDR3 sequence: CASSLLNRDNSPLHF. For the CDR3, the DNA is TGTGCCAGCAGTTTATTAAACAGAGATAATTCACCCCTCCACTTT. Drawing the rest from reference TRBV28 and TRBJ1-6, the complete variable domain is DVKVTQSSRYLVKRTGEKVFLECVQDMDHENMFWYRQDPGLGLRLIYFSYDVKMKEKGDIPEGYSVSREKKERFSLILESASTNQTSMYLCASSLLNRDNSPLHFGNGTRLTVT.